This TCR beta chain appears in the sequencing data of a study of regulatory T cells in long-lasting Graves disease. TCR beta libraries were built with iRepertoire HTBI primers and Arm-PCR of CDR3 regions. TCRdb used MiXCR to reprocess the multiplex PCR reads, holding one entry per CDR3 protein. The sample consists of 520,000 or so distinct CDR3 sequences, about 11% of them appearing once. With V trimmed by 4 bases and J by 9 bases, 5 bases remained unmatched. Germline V gives CDR1 MNHEY, CDR2 SMNVEV (reference sequence). CDR3 length: 14 amino acids. A few counts support this clonotype. The target antigen is unknown. Points from the study as a whole: A reduction in accuracy may have resulted from the small sample size.

The time point is: newly diagnosed GD, antithyroid drugs for less than 3 months. Making the TCR library involved RNA that had been extracted from PBMCs. The same data also went into a second study, on T cells in Graves' hyperthyroidism and ophthalmopathy. That source reports: HTBI primers were the set used in a first-round RT-PCR of the TCR CDR3.

This clonotype was obtained from a woman in her twenties or thirties with Graves disease. This specimen consisted of peripheral blood mononuclear cells (PBMCs), obtained at new diagnosis, from a patient treated with antithyroid drugs. The chain recombines TRBV27 with TRBJ1-5, with 11 bases identical to TRBD1. The CDR3 DNA reads as TGTGCCAGCAGTTACGGACAGGGGGCGAGGCCCCAGCATTTT. Protein product: CASSYGQGARPQHF.